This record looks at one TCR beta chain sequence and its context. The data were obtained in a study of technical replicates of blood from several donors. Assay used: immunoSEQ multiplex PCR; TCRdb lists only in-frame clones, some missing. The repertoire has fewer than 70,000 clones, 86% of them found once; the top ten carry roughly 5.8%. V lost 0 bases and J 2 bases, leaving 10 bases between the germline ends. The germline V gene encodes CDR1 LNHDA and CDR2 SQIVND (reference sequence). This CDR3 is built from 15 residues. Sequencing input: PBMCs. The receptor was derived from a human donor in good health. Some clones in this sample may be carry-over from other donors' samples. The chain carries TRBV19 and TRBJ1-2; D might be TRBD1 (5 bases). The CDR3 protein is CASSIDPAGNYGYTF. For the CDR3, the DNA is TGTGCCAGTAGTATAGATCCGGCAGGGAACTATGGCTACACCTTC. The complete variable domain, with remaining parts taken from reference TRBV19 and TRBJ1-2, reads DGGITQSPKYLFRKEGQNVTLSCEQNLNHDAMYWYRQDPGQGLRLIYYSQIVNDFQKGDIAEGYSVSREKKESFPLTVTSAQKNPTAFYLCASSIDPAGNYGYTFGSGTRLTVV.